This passage covers 20 T cell receptor beta chains from one sample sequenced in a study of Ad26.COV2.S vaccination and SARS-CoV-2 variants. This sample's treatment: approximately 18 received Ad26.COV2.S at low or high dose, single or two shots; about five received placebo; per-sample allocation not given. Collection of the samples took place on day 63 after the first injection of vaccine or placebo. The repertoire was sequenced with immunoSEQ multiplex PCR; TCRdb's copy has only in-frame clones and lacks some. Of approximately 420,000 clones listed, more than 75% are singletons. The sequencing here drew on peripheral blood, taken in a trial of Ad26.COV2.S vaccine versus placebo. The receptors were sampled from a person between 18 and 65 years old who received the Ad26.COV2.S COVID-19 vaccine or a placebo.

The chain is built from TRBV14 and TRBJ2-7; no clear D gene. V dropped 6 bases and J dropped 4 bases, with 10 bases sitting between them. This CDR3 is built from 12 residues. Germline V gene data show CDR1 as SGHDN and CDR2 as FVKESK. CDR3 DNA: TGTGCCAGCAGTCCCGGGTTTTACGAGCAGTACTTC. It translates to CASSPGFYEQYF.

This clone was counted ten times or more. This chain uses TRBV18 with TRBJ1-4; no firm D call. Germline lookup yields CDR1 KGHSH and CDR2 LQKENI. This CDR3 contains 11 residues. Trimming stripped 3 bases from V and 8 bases from J, with 4 bases between. The CDR3 DNA sequence: TGTGCCAGCTCACCGGGGGAAAAACTGTTTTTT. Residues: CASSPGEKLFF.

The chain joins TRBV19 to TRBJ1-6; the D is unclear. This CDR3 contains 12 residues. Germline CDR1 and CDR2: LNHDA and SQIVND (reference sequence). The V and J ends lost 3 bases and 7 bases respectively, with 4 bases between them. Here the CDR3 reads CASSITNSPLHF. Written as DNA, the CDR3 is TGTGCCAGTAGTATTACAAATTCACCCCTCCACTTT.

This clone occurred a few times. The chain carries TRBV4-1 and TRBJ1-5; no reliable D call. The CDR3 has 14 residues. Germline CDR1 MGHRA, CDR2 YSYEKL. Trimming removed 5 bases at V and 2 bases at J, with 10 bases between. CDR3 DNA sequence: TGCGCCAGCAGCGTTCACAGTGGCAATCAGCCCCAGCATTTT. It is translated as CASSVHSGNQPQHF.

This chain links TRBV3-1 (or the pseudogene TRBV3-2) with TRBJ1-6; unclear D gene. The CDR3 extends over 17 amino acids. CDR1 LGHDT and CDR2 YNNKEL come from the germline V gene (reference sequence). Between the trimmed V and J ends, which lost 0 bases and 6 bases, there was a span of 15 bases. The chain's CDR3 is CASSQDPRITTNSPLHF. The CDR3 DNA reads TGTGCCAGCAGCCAAGATCCCAGGATTACCACTAATTCACCCCTCCACTTT.

The chain combines TRBV28 with TRBJ1-5; 7 bases fit TRBD1. The V and J ends lost 3 bases and 0 bases, in that order; junction bases with no gene match: 5. CDR3 length: 16 amino acids. Germline V gene data show CDR1 as MDHEN and CDR2 as SYDVKM. CDR3 DNA: TGTGCCAGCAGTTTCAGGGGGTTTTATAGCAATCAGCCCCAGCATTTT. Protein: CASSFRGFYSNQPQHF.

The count of this clone is one. The chain employs TRBV9 and TRBJ2-3; the D is unclear. The germline gives CDR1 SGDLS, CDR2 YYNGEE. V was pared by 3 bases and J by 3 bases, with 17 bases between. The CDR3 consists of 16 residues. The CDR3 DNA sequence: TGTGCCAGCAGCGGAAACACAGCCCAAAGGACAGATACGCAGTATTTT. It encodes CASSGNTAQRTDTQYF.

This chain joins TRBV10-1 and TRBJ2-7; 8 positions agree with TRBD1. The CDR3 totals 15 residues. The V gene end was trimmed by 4 bases and the J gene end by 6 bases; junction bases not matched to a gene: 11. Germline CDR1 WNHNN, CDR2 SYGVQD (reference sequence). CDR3 amino acids: CASSGPRTGRSEQYF. The DNA for the CDR3 is TGCGCCAGCAGTGGGCCTCGGACAGGGAGGTCCGAGCAGTACTTC.

The gene calls are TRBV2 and TRBJ2-2; either TRBD1 or TRBD2 may fit D (5 bases each). The V gene lost 0 bases and the J gene lost 2 bases, with 10 bases spanning the gap. The germline V gene has CDR1 SNHLY and CDR2 FYNNEI. The length of the CDR3 is 16 residues. Here the CDR3 DNA reads TGTGCCAGCAGTGAAGCCGGGACGACAAACACCGGGGAGCTGTTTTTT. This sequence encodes CASSEAGTTNTGELFF.

This chain links TRBV10-2 with TRBJ1-1, with 8 bases aligning to TRBD1. Germline assignment: CDR1 WSHSY and CDR2 SAAADI. Unmatched junction bases numbered 10, after V lost 6 bases and J lost 1 base. The CDR3 consists of 16 residues. CDR3 sequence (DNA): TGCGCCAGCAGCAAGGTGACAGGGGCTGGGAACACTGAAGCTTTCTTT. This codes for CASSKVTGAGNTEAFF.

This clone has only one observation. The V gene is TRBV29-1, the J gene TRBJ2-1; D is undetermined. This CDR3 spans 15 amino acids. CDR1 and CDR2 from the germline V gene are SQVTM and ANQGSEA. V lost 1 base and J lost 6, with 16 bases in between. CDR3 amino acids: CSVEGIRSTRNEQFF. In DNA form, the CDR3 reads TGCAGCGTTGAAGGGATAAGGTCGACACGCAATGAGCAGTTCTTC.

V usage is TRBV27 and J usage is TRBJ2-3, with 11 bases identical to TRBD2. V dropped 8 bases and J dropped 1; count of bases not matched to a gene: 5. Germline values: CDR1 MNHEY, CDR2 SMNVEV (reference sequence). The CDR3 extends over 15 amino acids. CDR3 region: CASGRLAGRTDTQYF. The CDR3 DNA sequence: TGTGCCAGCGGGAGACTAGCGGGACGCACAGATACGCAGTATTTT.

In nucleotides, the CDR3 is TGTGCCAGCAGTTTGGGGACAGGGGTGCCCTACGAGCAGTACTTC. Protein sequence: CASSLGTGVPYEQYF. The chain employs TRBV28 and TRBJ2-7; 10 bases map to TRBD1. Trimming at V came to 3 bases and at J to 2 bases, leaving 4 bases not matched to a gene. Germline V CDR1 and CDR2: MDHEN, SYDVKM. The CDR3 is 15 amino acids.

This sequence joins TRBV6-5 and TRBJ1-1; D possibly corresponds to TRBD1 (6 bases). This CDR3 region has 15 residues. Germline CDR1 is MNHEY and CDR2 is SVGAGI. Trimming pared 2 bases from V and 3 bases from J, leaving 13 bases between. The CDR3 nucleotides read TGTGCCAGCAGTTACGGTATAGGGGGAGACACTGAAGCTTTCTTT. This gives the protein CASSYGIGGDTEAFF.

V and J are TRBV7-2 and TRBJ2-7; 8 bases fit TRBD2. The CDR3 extends over 17 amino acids. Germline CDR1 SGHTA, CDR2 FQGNSA. With 4 bases clipped from V and 0 bases from J, the junction kept 11 bases outside the gene matches. The chain's CDR3 is CASSYSPAGASSYEQYF. CDR3 DNA: TGTGCCAGCAGCTACAGCCCAGCGGGGGCCAGCTCCTACGAGCAGTACTTC. The full variable domain, in which reference TRBV7-2 and TRBJ2-7 provide the parts outside the CDR3, is GAGVSQSPSNKVTEKGKDVELRCDPISGHTALYWYRQSLGQGLEFLIYFQGNSAPDKSGLPSDRFSAERTGGSVSTLTIQRTQQEDSAVYLCASSYSPAGASSYEQYFGPGTRLTVT.

About this clone: The same CDR3 arises from other DNA sequences in this sample as well. This rearrangement joins TRBV3-1 (or the pseudogene TRBV3-2) to TRBJ2-7; no firm D call. Germline assignment: CDR1 LGHDT and CDR2 YNNKEL (reference sequence). Trimming removed 0 bases at V and 0 bases at J, with 6 bases between. The CDR3 length is 14 residues. The CDR3 region is CASSQDRFSYEQYF. CDR3 bases: TGTGCCAGCAGCCAAGATCGGTTCTCCTACGAGCAGTACTTC.

The chain combines TRBV30 with TRBJ2-6, with 9 bases aligning to TRBD1. Trimming cost V 3 bases and J 3 bases; bases outside gene matches: 6. Germline CDR1 and CDR2: GTSNPN and SVGIG (reference sequence). This CDR3 spans 16 amino acids. CDR3 coding DNA: TGTGCCTGGAGCGGGACAGGGTGGATTGGGGCCAACGTCCTGACTTTC. Residues: CAWSGTGWIGANVLTF. Full variable domain (remainder filled in from reference TRBV30 and TRBJ2-6): SQTIHQWPATLVQPVGSPLSLECTVEGTSNPNLYWYRQAAGRGLQLLFYSVGIGQISSEVPQNLSASRPQDRQFILSSKKLLLSDSGFYLCAWSGTGWIGANVLTFGAGSRLTVL.

The rearrangement joins TRBV7-3 to TRBJ2-7; weak D call: TRBD1 (5 bases). Germline loops: CDR1 SGHTA, CDR2 FQGTGA. CDR3 length: 13 residues. The V end lost 3 bases, the J end lost 0 bases, and 6 bases lay between the germline ends. This chain's CDR3 is CASSLGPSYEQYF. In DNA form, the CDR3 reads TGTGCCAGCAGCTTGGGGCCCTCCTACGAGCAGTACTTC.

This CDR3 reads CSVGRGNEQFF. CDR3 sequence (DNA): TGCAGCGTTGGCCGAGGAAATGAGCAGTTCTTC. V gene TRBV29-1 combines with J gene TRBJ2-1; the D is unclear. Per germline, CDR1 SQVTM and CDR2 ANQGSEA. V lost 4 bases and J lost 7, with 8 bases in between. CDR3 length: 11 residues.

This chain joins TRBV30 and TRBJ1-6; 7 bases fit TRBD1. The ends lost 4 bases at V and 7 bases at J; junction bases unmatched: 10. Germline values: CDR1 GTSNPN, CDR2 SVGIG (reference sequence). The CDR3 spans 15 residues. The CDR3 DNA reads TGTGCCTGGACCCTACAGGGGACCTCGAATTCACCCCTCCACTTT. Its protein is CAWTLQGTSNSPLHF.